This is a list of T cell receptor beta chains from one sample in a study of cytomegalovirus exposure and HLA in healthy donors. TCRdb keeps only in-frame clones here, not all; method: immunoSEQ multiplex PCR. The sample contains about 200,000 clones, 79% of which appear only once. The sample taken for sequencing was PBMCs. The receptors stem from a woman in her twenties or thirties in good health and CMV-seropositive. Both conserved end residues are part of each CDR3. A D gene is named only where the DNA matches it firmly. Rows may omit the clone size; those that give it use once, few, many or a size class.

D | J | size | V | DNA | CDR3
TRBD1 | TRBJ2-7 | once | TRBV18 | TGTGCCAGCTCACCCCGAACAGGGGGATTATACGAGCAGTACTTC | CASSPRTGGLYEQYF
NA | TRBJ1-6 | NA | TRBV27 | TGTGCCAGCAGCAACTACAGGGTAGATAATTCACCCCTCCACTTT | CASSNYRVDNSPLHF
TRBD1 | TRBJ2-7 | NA | TRBV7-2 | TGTGCCAGCAGCCTTTGGGACAGCTCCTACGAGCAGTACTTC | CASSLWDSSYEQYF
NA | TRBJ2-7 | NA | TRBV6-6 | TGTGCCAGCAGCTCAGGAACCTACGAGCAGTACTTC | CASSSGTYEQYF
NA | TRBJ2-2 | NA | TRBV11-3 | TGTGCCAGCACTCGACAACAGAACACCGGGGAGCTGTTTTTT | CASTRQQNTGELFF
TRBD2 | TRBJ2-7 | NA | TRBV10-1 | TGCGCCAGCAGTGGGATCACCGGGACTAGCGGGGGATCTACCTACGAGCAGTACTTC | CASSGITGTSGGSTYEQYF
NA | TRBJ2-7 | NA | TRBV6-5 | TGTGCCAGCAGAGGGCATGTAGGGAGCTCCTACGAGCAGTACTTC | CASRGHVGSSYEQYF
TRBD1 | TRBJ2-7 | NA | TRBV5-1 | TGCGCCAGCAGCTTGCTGACAGGGCGACACGAGCAGTACTTC | CASSLLTGRHEQYF
NA | TRBJ2-1 | NA | TRBV30 | TGTGCCTGGAGTGTACCCGGGGAGAACAATGAGCAGTTCTTC | CAWSVPGENNEQFF
NA | TRBJ2-7 | NA | TRBV29-1 | TGCAGCGTACTCTCGGACAATGTCGCCGAGCAGTACTTC | CSVLSDNVAEQYF
NA | TRBJ2-2 | NA | TRBV21-1 | TGTGCCAGCAGCACTTTGAACACCGGGGAGCTGTTTTTT | CASSTLNTGELFF
NA | TRBJ2-1 | NA | TRBV5-1 | TGCGCCAGCAGCTTGGCCTGGGAAGGGGTCAATGAGCAGTTCTTC | CASSLAWEGVNEQFF
TRBD1 | TRBJ1-1 | NA | TRBV6-5 | TGTGCCAGCAGTAGGGGACAGGAAGCTTTCTTT | CASSRGQEAFF
NA | TRBJ2-7 | NA | TRBV6-6 | TGTGCCAGCAGTTATTGGCTCCCGCTTTCCGACGAGCAGTACTTC | CASSYWLPLSDEQYF
TRBD2 | TRBJ2-1 | once | TRBV2 | TGTGCCAGAACGGGACTAGCGGGATACAATGAGCAGTTCTTC | CARTGLAGYNEQFF
TRBD1 | TRBJ2-7 | few | TRBV5-1 | TGCGCCAGCAGGGCCGGGACAGGGGGAACCTACGAGCAGTACTTC | CASRAGTGGTYEQYF
TRBD1 | TRBJ2-2 | few | TRBV27 | TGTGCCAGCAGTTCAGGGACAGGGACCGGGGAGCTGTTTTTT | CASSSGTGTGELFF
TRBD1 | TRBJ1-5 | NA | TRBV7-2 | TGTGCCAGCAGATCAACAGGGGGGCCGGATCAGCCCCAGCATTTT | CASRSTGGPDQPQHF
NA | TRBJ2-7 | NA | TRBV7-2 | TGTGCCAGCAGCTTAGCGACTAGTCGCTGGGACGAGCAGTACTTC | CASSLATSRWDEQYF
NA | TRBJ2-7 | NA | TRBV4-3 | TGCGCCAGCAGCCAAGATAAGGGGTCGGTCTACGAGCAGTACTTC | CASSQDKGSVYEQYF
TRBD1 | TRBJ2-7 | NA | TRBV7-2 | TGTGCCAGCAGCCCAACAGCGGGACAGGGTTACGAGCAGTACTTC | CASSPTAGQGYEQYF
NA | TRBJ2-4 | NA | TRBV6-5 | TGTGCCAGCAGTTATATAAGGTCCTCGGGCATTCAGTACTTC | CASSYIRSSGIQYF
NA | TRBJ1-1 | NA | TRBV4-3 | TGCGCCAGCAGAAAGACAGGAGTCACTGAAGCTTTCTTT | CASRKTGVTEAFF
TRBD1 | TRBJ1-1 | NA | TRBV6-5 | TGTGCCAGCAGTAAGGACAGGGTGAACACTGAAGCTTTCTTT | CASSKDRVNTEAFF
NA | TRBJ1-5 | NA | TRBV29-1 | TGCAGCGTTGGGGGGCCAGGGGACGGTCAGCCCCAGCATTTT | CSVGGPGDGQPQHF
NA | TRBJ1-1 | NA | TRBV18 | TGTGCCAGCTCACCACCGAGTAGACTAATGAACACTGAAGCTTTCTTT | CASSPPSRLMNTEAFF
NA | TRBJ2-2 | NA | TRBV1 | TGCACCAGCAGCCAAGATAGGGAGACGTCCGGGACAGGGAGCACCGGGGAGCTGTTTTTT | CTSSQDRETSGTGSTGELFF
NA | TRBJ2-1 | NA | TRBV19 | TGTGCCAGTAGACCTCAGGGTTCCCCCTCCTACAATGAGCAGTTCTTC | CASRPQGSPSYNEQFF